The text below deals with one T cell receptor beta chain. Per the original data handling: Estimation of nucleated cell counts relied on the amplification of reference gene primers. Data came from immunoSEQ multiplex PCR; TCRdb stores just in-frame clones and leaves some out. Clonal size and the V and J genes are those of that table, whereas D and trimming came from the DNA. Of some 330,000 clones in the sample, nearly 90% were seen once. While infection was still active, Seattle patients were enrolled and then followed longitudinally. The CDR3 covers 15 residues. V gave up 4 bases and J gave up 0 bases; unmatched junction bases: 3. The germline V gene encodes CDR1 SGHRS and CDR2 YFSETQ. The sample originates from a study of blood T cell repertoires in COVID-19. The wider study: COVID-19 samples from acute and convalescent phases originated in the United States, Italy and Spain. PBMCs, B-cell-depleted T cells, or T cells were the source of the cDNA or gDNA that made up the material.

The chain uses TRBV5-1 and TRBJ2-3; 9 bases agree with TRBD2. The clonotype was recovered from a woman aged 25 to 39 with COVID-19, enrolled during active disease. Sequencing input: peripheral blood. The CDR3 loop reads CASSPRGGSTDTQYF. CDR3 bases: TGCGCCAGCAGCCCGCGGGGGGGCAGCACAGATACGCAGTATTTT.